This T cell receptor (beta chain) was sequenced in a study of T cells after yellow fever vaccination. This CDR3 comprises 15 residues. With 10 bases removed from V and 7 bases from J, the gap between germline ends came to 22 bases. Via MiXCR, TCRdb re-called the 5' RACE reads, giving one row per CDR3 protein. The sample lists some 350,000 distinct CDR3 sequences, almost 4% occurring once. This clonotype was detected a few times. The clonotype was recovered from a man aged 18-30 years who received the YFV17D yellow fever vaccine. The J gene is TRBJ2-2, the V gene TRBV23-1, with D tentatively TRBD1 (5 bases). Being an ORF, TRBV23-1 has a function that is uncertain. The source material was PBMCs, sampled 5 days after the yellow fever booster vaccination. The CDR3 DNA follows: TGCGCCACTAAACCGGCAGGGAAGTGGGTCGGGGAGCTGTTTTTT. The encoded protein is CATKPAGKWVGELFF.